Below, 19 T cell receptor beta chains from the same sample are listed, as sequenced in a study of T cell clonality in common variable immunodeficiency. Regarding the study as a whole: Common variable immunodeficiency TCR beta sequences reportedly had fewer deletions and N-nucleotide insertions.

These receptors' targets are unknown. Clones were read by immunoSEQ multiplex PCR, and TCRdb kept only the in-frame ones, dropping some. Sampling found 30,000 to 40,000 clones, none seen once. Sequencing was performed on peripheral blood mononuclear cells. The receptors stem from a human donor with common variable immunodeficiency.

This clone was found many times. The read finishes 3 residues shy of the CDR3 end, and the germline J gene is used to complete it. Other nucleotide sequences from this sample produce the same CDR3. The chain uses TRBV28 and TRBJ2-5; 14 bases are a match to TRBD2. In germline, CDR1 is MDHEN, CDR2 SYDVKM. The CDR3 loop spans 16 amino acids. Trimming took 4 bases from V and 4 from J; bases not matched to a gene: 5. The covered CDR3 bases are TGTGCCAGCAGTTCAAGACTAGCGGGAGGGGTAGAGACC. Its translation is CASSSRLAGGVET. The whole CDR3 protein is CASSSRLAGGVETQYF.

The CDR3 bases that were read are TGTGCCTGGAGTGTCGCGGGCTACGAG. Its protein product is CAWSVAGYE. The full CDR3 protein is CAWSVAGYEQYF. This rearrangement joins TRBV30 to TRBJ2-7; D might be TRBD2 (5 bases). The read ends 3 residues early relative to the CDR3; the germline J gene fills the gap. Germline values: CDR1 GTSNPN, CDR2 SVGIG (reference sequence). This CDR3 is built from 12 residues. Between the trimmed V and J ends, which lost 0 bases and 3 bases, there was a span of 6 bases.

This clone is categorized as hyperexpanded. The read ends 3 residues before the CDR3 terminus; that terminus is restored from the germline J gene. The J gene is TRBJ2-3, the V gene TRBV20-1, with 11 positions matching TRBD2. In germline, CDR1 is DFQATT, CDR2 SNEGSKA (reference sequence). The CDR3 contains 17 residues. With V trimmed by 0 bases and J by 2 bases, 7 bases remained unmatched. Incomplete CDR3 DNA: TGCAGTGCTAGAGATTCGACTAGCGGGGCACCCACAGATACG. Encoded protein: CSARDSTSGAPTDT. The entire CDR3 sequence reads CSARDSTSGAPTDTQYF.

This clone has only a few counts. Sequencing ends 3 residues short of the CDR3 end; the germline J gene provides the rest. The chain couples TRBV7-3 to TRBJ1-2, with 7 bases that match TRBD1. The CDR3 has 15 residues. CDR1 and CDR2 (germline): SGHTA, FQGTGA. V dropped 2 bases and J dropped 5; count of bases not matched to a gene: 8. The CDR3 is CASSLDPTGFYGYTF. The covered CDR3 bases are TGTGCCAGCAGCTTAGATCCGACAGGGTTTTATGGC. The entire variable domain, with the rest obtained from reference TRBV7-3 and TRBJ1-2, is as follows: GAGVSQTPSNKVTEKGKYVELRCDPISGHTALYWYRQSLGQGPEFLIYFQGTGAADDSGLPNDRFFAVRPEGSVSTLKIQRTERGDSAVYLCASSLDPTGFYGYTFGSGTRLTVV.

This clone appeared many times. The read ends 3 residues before the CDR3 terminus; that terminus is restored from the germline J gene. The chain employs TRBV4-2 and TRBJ2-3; TRBD2 matches 10 bases. The germline CDR1 and CDR2 sequences are LGHNA and YNFKEQ. The junction had 8 bases not matched to a gene; V was cut back by 0 bases and J by 8 bases. The CDR3 extends over 16 amino acids. CDR3 DNA (partial): TGTGCCAGCAGCCAAGATTGGTCTAGCGGGAGTGGTACG. It encodes CASSQDWSSGSGT. The full CDR3 protein reads CASSQDWSSGSGTQYF.

This clone has only a few counts. The sequenced fragment ends 3 residues before the CDR3 boundary, so the rest is inferred from the germline J gene. J is TRBJ2-3 and V is TRBV7-2; 9 positions agree with TRBD2. This CDR3 has 15 residues. J gave up 2 bases and V 5 bases, and 5 bases lay outside the gene matches. The germline V gene has CDR1 SGHTA and CDR2 FQGNSA. CDR3 in amino acids: CASSPVAGATDTQYF. The sequenced CDR3 bases are TGTGCCAGCAGCCCCGTAGCGGGAGCCACAGATACG.

This clone was found a few times. The read terminates 3 residues ahead of where the CDR3 ends, so the germline J gene completes it. J is TRBJ1-1 and V is TRBV11-3; D uncertain. Germline CDR1 and CDR2: SGHNT and YENEEA. Trimming stripped 1 base from V and 4 bases from J, with 10 bases between. This CDR3 is built from 14 residues. The CDR3 loop is CASSLVGAGTEAFF. CDR3 DNA (partial): TGTGCCAGCAGCTTAGTTGGAGCGGGCACTGAA. Supplemented by reference TRBV11-3 and TRBJ1-1, the full variable domain reads EAGVVQSPRYKIIEKKQPVAFWCNPISGHNTLYWYLQNLGQGPELLIRYENEEAVDDSQLPKDRFSAERLKGVDSTLKIQPAELGDSAVYLCASSLVGAGTEAFFGQGTRLTVV.

This clone was found many times. Read coverage stops 3 residues before the CDR3 terminus; the germline J gene supplies the remainder. This chain uses TRBV7-2 with TRBJ2-7, with 8 bases fitting TRBD1. V shed 1 base and J 6 bases; nucleotides not matched to a gene: 8. CDR1 SGHTA and CDR2 FQGNSA come from the germline V gene. This CDR3 comprises 15 residues. The part of the CDR3 DNA that was read is TGTGCCAGCAGCTTAGGTAGGCAGGGGGCGTCCGAG. Translation gives CASSLGRQGASE. The CDR3 as a whole reads CASSLGRQGASEQYF.

In the case of this clone: Read data end 3 residues before the CDR3 end; the end is taken from the germline J gene. V and J are TRBV6-2 or TRBV6-3 and TRBJ2-1, with 11 bases lining up with TRBD2. Germline-derived CDR1 and CDR2 are MNHEY and SVGEGT. The CDR3 is 16 amino acids. J lost 8 bases, V lost 0 bases, and 6 bases had no gene match. This CDR3 reads CASSYSTSGSKYEQFF. The covered CDR3 bases are TGTGCCAGCAGTTACTCTACTAGCGGGAGTAAGTATGAG.

For this clone: The CDR3 end falls 3 residues outside the read, so it is completed with the germline J gene. V is TRBV5-6 and J is TRBJ2-3; 7 bases match TRBD1. This CDR3 region has 15 residues. V dropped 0 bases and J dropped 1; count of bases not matched to a gene: 2. CDR1 and CDR2 from the germline V gene are SGHDT and YYEEEE. Partial CDR3 DNA: TGTGCCAGCAGCTTGGCTGGACAGGGCACAGATACG. Its translation is CASSLAGQGTDT. The entire CDR3 protein reads CASSLAGQGTDTQYF.

By its share, this clone is medium-sized (0.01 to 0.1%). The read falls 3 residues short of the CDR3 end, and the missing part is taken from the germline J gene. The chain is built from TRBV20-1 and TRBJ2-2; 9 nucleotides match TRBD1. Losses at the gene ends were 2 bases for V and 4 bases for J; bases not matched to a gene: 5. The CDR3 has 15 residues. In germline, CDR1 is DFQATT, CDR2 SNEGSKA (reference sequence). Incomplete CDR3 DNA: TGCAGTGCTAGATTACAGGGGGCGCGCACCGGGGAG. It is translated as CSARLQGARTGE. The whole CDR3 is CSARLQGARTGELFF.

This clone has only a few counts. The read stops 3 residues short of the end of the CDR3; the missing end is completed from the germline J gene. The chain joins TRBV7-8 to TRBJ1-5; 11 bases match TRBD1. CDR1 and CDR2 from the germline V gene are SGHVS and FQNEAQ. V lost 3 bases and J lost 3; bases outside the gene matches: 1. CDR3 length equals 15 residues. The covered CDR3 bases are TGTGCCAGCAGCTTGGGACAGGGGGTCAATCAGCCC. Translating gives CASSLGQGVNQP. The full-length CDR3 reads as CASSLGQGVNQPQHF.

This clone occurred many times. The read halts 3 residues ahead of the CDR3 end, with the missing end drawn from the germline J gene. The V and J genes are TRBV3-1 (or the pseudogene TRBV3-2) and TRBJ2-3, with D unclear. The CDR3 consists of 16 residues. V lost 0 bases, J lost 6 bases, and 16 bases lay in between. Germline V gene data show CDR1 as LGHDT and CDR2 as YNNKEL (reference sequence). The DNA read from the CDR3 is TGTGCCAGCAGCCAAGATTGGGCTACCCCGGAGGATACG. This translates into CASSQDWATPEDT. The entire CDR3 protein is CASSQDWATPEDTQYF.

This clone was found many times. The read comes to an end 3 residues before the CDR3 does, leaving the germline J gene to fill in the end. The chain recombines TRBV12-5 with TRBJ1-2; D might be TRBD1 (6 bases). Trimming shortened V by 6 bases and J by 4 bases, and 24 bases separated the two germline ends. Germline V gives CDR1 LGHNT, CDR2 FRNRAP. This CDR3 has 17 residues. CDR3 region: CASGNGGSGVGFYGYTF. The DNA read from the CDR3 is TGTGCTAGTGGCAATGGAGGTTCAGGGGTCGGGTTCTATGGC.

A remark on this clone: With the read ending 3 residues before the CDR3 end, the germline J gene is used to fill in that end. V usage is TRBV19 and J usage is TRBJ2-3; the match to TRBD1 covers 9 bases. Germline V gene data show CDR1 as LNHDA and CDR2 as SQIVND (reference sequence). Trimming removed 7 bases from V and 6 bases from J; junction bases left unmatched: 11. The length of the CDR3 is 15 residues. CDR3 DNA (partial): TGTGCCAGTACCAAGGACAGGGGAGTGGCGGATACG. It encodes CASTKDRGVADT. The whole CDR3 region reads CASTKDRGVADTQYF.

This clone turned up a few times. Other DNA sequences in the same sample also yield this CDR3. CDR3 loop: CASSLIGSGSTDTQYF. The part of the CDR3 DNA that was read is TGTGCCAGCAGCTTAATCGGGAGCGGGAGCACAGATACG. This chain uses TRBV7-3 with TRBJ2-3; D is possibly TRBD2 (6 bases). The read halts 3 residues ahead of the CDR3 end, with the missing end drawn from the germline J gene. Trimming stripped 1 base from V and 0 bases from J, with 11 bases between. Germline loops: CDR1 SGHTA, CDR2 FQGTGA. This CDR3 has 16 residues.

This clone was observed at least ten times. The sequence runs out 3 residues before the end of the CDR3; the remainder is reconstructed from the germline J gene. V gene TRBV7-6 combines with J gene TRBJ2-7; TRBD2 aligns across 8 bases. Germline V CDR1 and CDR2: SGHVS, FNYEAQ. The CDR3 runs 16 residues. The ends lost 4 bases at V and 6 bases at J; junction bases unmatched: 14. The covered CDR3 bases are TGTGCCAGCAGCTCCCTCTCGACTAGCGCAAAGGGCGAG. Protein product: CASSSLSTSAKGE. The entire CDR3 protein is CASSSLSTSAKGEQYF.

This clone was observed a handful of times. Read sequence stops 3 residues before the CDR3 end, and the germline J gene provides the missing end. This rearrangement joins TRBV10-3 to TRBJ2-5; 9 positions agree with TRBD1. Germline loops: CDR1 ENHRY, CDR2 SYGVKD. The CDR3 sequence is 15 residues long. Trimming took 3 bases from V and 3 from J; bases not matched to a gene: 5. The CDR3 loop reads CAISDPTGGKETQYF. CDR3 DNA (partial): TGTGCCATCAGTGACCCCACAGGGGGCAAAGAGACC.

By share, this clone counts as medium-sized. From the germline J gene comes the end of the CDR3, since the read stops 3 residues before it. This chain connects TRBV2 to TRBJ1-5; D is uncertain. In germline, CDR1 is SNHLY, CDR2 FYNNEI. V was trimmed by 2 bases and J by 9 bases, leaving 14 bases between them. This CDR3 contains 14 residues. The CDR3: CASSEWAGVRPQHF. The covered CDR3 bases are TGTGCCAGCAGTGAATGGGCAGGAGTCAGGCCC. The variable domain in full, completed from reference TRBV2 and TRBJ1-5, reads EPEVTQTPSHQVTQMGQEVILRCVPISNHLYFYWYRQILGQKVEFLVSFYNNEISEKSEIFDDQFSVERPDGSNFTLKIRSTKLEDSAMYFCASSEWAGVRPQHFGDGTRLSIL.